This T cell receptor beta chain was identified during a study of shared clonotypes between healthy human individuals. Overall study results and limits: Tissues were not sampled, only blood, and their repertoires likely differ.

Donors were Caucasian adults residing in Nashville, Tennessee, USA. This clone showed up just once. The antigen remains undetermined. The assay ran at deep level. The unsorted PBMC sample used ten immunoSEQ deep assay plates. Profiling relied on immunoSEQ multiplex PCR, and the TCRdb table lists in-frame clones only, not all of them. The table has about half a million clones, approximately 77% seen once. With 0 bases clipped from V and 7 bases from J, the junction kept 9 bases outside the gene matches. The CDR3 is 16 residues long. Germline CDR1 is LGHNA and CDR2 is YNFKEQ. The chain carries TRBV4-2 and TRBJ2-5, with 9 bases identical to TRBD1. The TCR originated in a woman between 35 and 50 years old in good health. Some clones in this sample may be carry-over from other donors' samples. The specimen was PBMCs. The CDR3, as DNA: TGTGCCAGCAGCCAAGATGGAGGACAGGGGTTAGGGACCCAGTACTTC. Protein product: CASSQDGGQGLGTQYF.